This TCR beta chain derives from a study of cytomegalovirus exposure and HLA in healthy donors. Unrecorded immune exposures were likely, despite nominal health at sampling. Findings and caveats of the study: Another analysis was done later, and it associated 15,000 to 20,000 TCR beta sequences with HLA alleles at 0.05 false discovery rate. Previous analysis showed most TCR beta V segments were productive about 90% or about 30% of the time. Rare TCR sequences predominated, though certain public TCRs were found in many donors.

Comments on this clone: The antigen remains undetermined.

In the PCR, 60 Vbeta and 13 Jbeta primers were used. Sequencing used immunoSEQ multiplex PCR; TCRdb keeps in-frame clones, though not all of them. The sample records 100,000 to 150,000 clones, approximately 69% being singletons. The CDR3 totals 14 residues. Germline V gene lookup returns CDR1 SNHLY and CDR2 FYNNEI. The V gene lost 3 bases and the J gene lost 8 bases, with 16 bases spanning the gap. Sequences were obtained from PBMCs. The clonotype was recovered from a man in his forties in good health and CMV-seropositive. This chain links TRBV2 with TRBJ1-2, with no clear D. The CDR3, as DNA: TGTGCCAGCAGTGATGGAGGCTTTCAGTGGGGCTACACCTTC. Translating gives CASSDGGFQWGYTF.